A selection of T cell receptor beta chains follows, all from one sample in a study of T cells expressing NK-cell markers. TCRdb reprocessed the 5' RACE reads, with one entry per CDR3 protein and no DNA. The sample totals almost 450,000 distinct CDR3 sequences. The sequenced sample was blood T cells: a sorted CD56 or NKG2C T cell subset, CD4+ or CD8+ T cells, or bulk PBMC T cells (not recorded which). The receptors were gathered from a woman between 18 and 75 years old in good health. Each CDR3 is given with its conserved first and last residue.

>TRBV5-1|TRBJ2-3
CASSWGTPPTDTQYF
>TRBV11-2|TRBJ2-1
CATAGRPWDEQFF
>TRBV12-3/TRBV12-4|TRBJ2-3
CASSFPGVSSTDTQYF
>TRBV7-2|TRBJ2-7
CASTLRRGLYEQYF
>TRBV19|TRBJ1-6
CASRAQVDNSPLHF
>TRBV7-8|TRBJ1-1
CASSLDGGRVGTEAFF
>TRBV6-4|TRBJ2-1
CASSESSRANEQFF
>TRBV20-1|TRBJ2-2
CSALFAQFTGELFF
>TRBV9|TRBJ2-7
CASSVGLGGGTYEQYF
>TRBV9|TRBJ1-2
CASSVVGTAALDGYTF
>TRBV30|TRBJ1-5
CAWSLLNQPQHF
>TRBV7-2|TRBJ2-2
CASSRGLAGAAGELFF
>TRBV2|TRBJ2-7
CASSEGLGSYEQYF
>TRBV6-5|TRBJ2-3
CASSYPEAGDTQYF
>TRBV7-2|TRBJ2-6
CASSLVSSGANVLTF
>TRBV6-5|TRBJ2-7
CASSYEAGGAGEQYF
>TRBV20-1|TRBJ2-7
CSASSGRVSYEQYF
>TRBV5-4|TRBJ1-1
CASSRTGGNTEAFF
>TRBV6-2/TRBV6-3|TRBJ1-1
CASSYSEGREAFF
>TRBV27|TRBJ1-5
CASSLRGASNQPQHF